The clone carrying this TCR beta chain was seen once. Its antigen is not known. One end of the junction fails to match germline, which may point to a read error. This record comes from a study of OX40 agonist ivuxolimab in advanced cancers. Sequencing was performed with immunoSEQ multiplex PCR; in TCRdb, only in-frame clones are kept and a portion is missing. In the table there are under 80,000 clones, 89% of which are singletons. The CDR3 extends over 15 amino acids. Germline V gives CDR1 SGHDN, CDR2 FVKESK. Study-wide results and limits: More expanded clones were found, on average, in CD8+ than in CD4+ T cells.

This material consisted of CD4+ or CD8+ T cells sorted from blood, taken in a trial of the OX40 agonist ivuxolimab. This clonotype originated in an adult with an advanced solid tumor such as melanoma, head and neck, liver or kidney cancer. The chain is built from TRBV14 and TRBJ1-2; D call uncertain. The CDR3 here is CASSQTALLNYGHTF. The CDR3 coding sequence is TGTGCCAGCAGCCAAACCGCCCTCCTTAACTATGGCCACACCTTC. The whole variable domain, remainder taken from reference TRBV14 and TRBJ1-2, is EAGVTQFPSHSVIEKGQTVTLRCDPISGHDNLYWYRRVMGKEIKFLLHFVKESKQDESGMPNNRFLAERTGGTYSTLKVQPAELEDSGVYFCASSQTALLNYGHTFGSGTRLTVV.